Following are 8 T cell receptor beta chains from one sample sequenced in a study of OX40 agonist ivuxolimab in advanced cancers. Sequencing used immunoSEQ multiplex PCR; TCRdb keeps in-frame clones, though not all of them. This table has 60,000 or so clones, approximately 87% appearing once. The specimen comprised CD4+ or CD8+ T cells sorted from blood, sampled in a trial of the OX40 agonist ivuxolimab. Receptors were obtained from an adult with an advanced solid tumor such as melanoma, head and neck, liver or kidney cancer.

This chain joins TRBV5-4 and TRBJ2-3; 11 bases agree with TRBD1. The CDR3 sequence is 15 residues long. The germline V gene has CDR1 SGHNT and CDR2 YYREEE (reference sequence). J gave up 3 bases and V 5 bases, and 5 bases lay outside the gene matches. Here the CDR3 reads CASRERDRGTDTQYF. For the CDR3, the DNA is TGTGCCAGCAGGGAGAGGGACAGGGGGACAGATACGCAGTATTTT.

The chain carries TRBV14 and TRBJ2-1, with 7 bases lining up with TRBD2. CDR3 size: 15 residues. Germline CDR1 is SGHDN and CDR2 is FVKESK. V trimming: 4 bases; J trimming: 4 bases; junction bases outside the gene matches: 7. The CDR3 nucleotides are TGTGCCAGCAGCCCCCGGGACTACCCTTACAATGAGCAGTTCTTC. Protein product: CASSPRDYPYNEQFF.

The chain couples TRBV18 to TRBJ1-5, with D unclear. Trimming took 3 bases from V and 0 from J, leaving 15 bases between them. The CDR3 has 17 residues. Per the germline V gene, CDR1 is KGHSH and CDR2 is LQKENI. Here the CDR3 reads CASSPGEESYSNQPQHF. CDR3 in DNA: TGTGCCAGCTCACCCGGGGAGGAATCGTATAGCAATCAGCCCCAGCATTTT.

This chain uses TRBV5-4 with TRBJ2-5, with D uncertain. This CDR3 spans 13 amino acids. Trimming shortened V by 0 bases and J by 2 bases, and 5 bases separated the two germline ends. Germline V gives CDR1 SGHNT, CDR2 YYREEE (reference sequence). CDR3: CASSLVMQETQYF. CDR3 DNA: TGTGCCAGCAGCTTGGTAATGCAAGAGACCCAGTACTTC.

This clone was picked up one time. V usage is TRBV5-1 and J usage is TRBJ1-4, with 7 bases matching TRBD1. Trimming removed 1 base from V and 5 bases from J; junction bases left unmatched: 11. Germline V gene data show CDR1 as SGHRS and CDR2 as YFSETQ. This CDR3 comprises 17 residues. This CDR3 reads CASSLPSQGNTNEKLFF. Written as DNA, the CDR3 is TGCGCCAGCAGCTTGCCCTCACAGGGGAATACGAATGAAAAACTGTTTTTT.

V and J are TRBV6-5 and TRBJ2-7; 8 bases fit TRBD1. Per the germline V gene, CDR1 is MNHEY and CDR2 is SVGAGI. V trimming: 8 bases; J trimming: 2 bases; junction bases outside the gene matches: 2. The CDR3 extends over 12 amino acids. CDR3 nucleotides: TGTGCCAGCCGACAGGGGACCTACGAGCAGTACTTC. It translates to CASRQGTYEQYF.

J is TRBJ2-2 and V is TRBV7-9; D remains ambiguous. This CDR3 spans 11 amino acids. The V and J ends lost 10 bases and 7 bases respectively, with 10 bases between them. Germline CDR1 and CDR2: SEHNR and FQNEAQ (reference sequence). The CDR3 nucleotides are TGTGCCACCGATGGGGTCGGGGAGCTGTTTTTT. Translation: CATDGVGELFF.

The chain combines TRBV19 with TRBJ1-6; 9 bases map to TRBD1. The CDR3 extends over 17 amino acids. V was clipped by 3 bases and J by 2 bases; unmatched bases: 5. Germline CDR1 and CDR2: LNHDA and SQIVND (reference sequence). Here the CDR3 DNA reads TGTGCCAGTAGTATCGGACAGGGGAGGGCCTATAATTCACCCCTCCACTTT. It yields the protein CASSIGQGRAYNSPLHF.